A single sample is the source of the 27 T cell receptor beta chains below, sequenced in a study of blood T cell repertoires in COVID-19. Repertoires were generated with immunoSEQ multiplex PCR, while TCRdb's copy carries only in-frame clones and drops some. The sample lists roughly 320,000 clones, about nine tenths occurring once. Sequenced: PBMCs or T cells enriched from blood (not recorded which). All receptors come from a man aged 25 to 40 who had recovered from COVID-19.

This clone was seen more than once but under ten times. The identical CDR3 is also encoded by other nucleotide sequences in the sample. V is TRBV18 and J is TRBJ1-5; D is possibly TRBD1 (6 bases). Trimming removed 2 bases from V and 2 bases from J, with 10 bases in between. This CDR3 comprises 15 residues. Looked up from germline, CDR1 is KGHSH and CDR2 is LQKENI. CDR3: CASSPSAGGNQPQHF. CDR3 DNA: TGTGCCAGCTCACCATCGGCAGGGGGCAATCAGCCCCAGCATTTT.

Details on this clone: Other DNA sequences in this specimen translate into the identical CDR3. The chain employs TRBV12-3 or TRBV12-4 and TRBJ1-4; D gene unclear. Trimming left V 6 bases short and J 4 bases short, with 3 bases between. The CDR3 sequence is 11 residues long. The CDR3 DNA follows: TGTGCCAGCAGCCTTAATGAAAAACTGTTTTTT. Amino acids: CASSLNEKLFF.

V usage is TRBV5-1 and J usage is TRBJ2-5; weak D call: TRBD2 (7 bases). The ends were cut back, 4 bases at V and 8 bases at J, with 18 bases in the middle. Germline assignment: CDR1 SGHRS and CDR2 YFSETQ. The CDR3 has 14 amino acids. CDR3 protein: CASSPRGAAVTQYF. As DNA, the CDR3 is TGCGCCAGCAGCCCCCGGGGGGCTGCCGTAACCCAGTACTTC.

The gene calls are TRBV5-1 and TRBJ2-1; TRBD2 matches at 7 bases. V lost 3 bases and J lost 6; bases outside the gene matches: 6. Germline-derived CDR1 and CDR2 are SGHRS and YFSETQ. The CDR3 contains 14 residues. The CDR3 DNA is TGCGCCAGCAGCTGGGACTACCCTCTCAATGAGCAGTTCTTC. This encodes CASSWDYPLNEQFF.

The rearrangement links TRBV4-1 to TRBJ2-7; 9 positions match TRBD2. The germline gives CDR1 MGHRA, CDR2 YSYEKL. Germline trimming cut 1 base from V and 2 bases from J; bases unmatched to any gene: 9. CDR3 length equals 17 residues. The CDR3 DNA follows: TGCGCCAGCAGCCAAGTTCCCTCGCTAGCGGGAACCTACGAGCAGTACTTC. This translates into CASSQVPSLAGTYEQYF.

The chain employs TRBV4-1 and TRBJ1-1; 7 bases fit TRBD1. CDR3 length equals 14 residues. Looked up from germline, CDR1 is MGHRA and CDR2 is YSYEKL. The J segment lost 5 bases and the V segment lost 8 bases, leaving 11 bases of the junction unmatched. The CDR3 is CASRAEGGATEAFF. CDR3 bases: TGCGCCAGCCGAGCGGAAGGGGGCGCGACTGAAGCTTTCTTT.

The chain joins TRBV5-1 to TRBJ2-1, with TRBD1 matching 7 bases. Germline V gene data show CDR1 as SGHRS and CDR2 as YFSETQ. The length of the CDR3 is 15 residues. The J segment lost 3 bases and the V segment lost 2 bases, leaving 5 bases of the junction unmatched. The DNA of the CDR3 is TGCGCCAGCAGCTTCCAGCAGGGGGACTACAATGAGCAGTTCTTC. Protein: CASSFQQGDYNEQFF.

The chain is built from TRBV5-5 and TRBJ2-7; the match to TRBD2 covers 7 bases. The germline CDR1 and CDR2 sequences are SGHKS and YYEKEE (reference sequence). The CDR3 length is 13 residues. V shed 6 bases, J shed 3 bases, and the junction held 6 bases outside the gene matches. The CDR3 region is CASTRDYNYEQYF. CDR3 coding DNA: TGTGCCAGCACCAGGGACTACAACTACGAGCAGTACTTC.

The rearrangement links TRBV19 to TRBJ2-6, with D tentatively TRBD1 (5 bases). The V and J ends lost 9 bases and 4 bases respectively, with 19 bases between them. This CDR3 contains 16 residues. CDR1 and CDR2 (germline): LNHDA, SQIVND (reference sequence). In DNA, the CDR3 is TGTGCCAGCTCACAGGCTACCTCTCAAGGGGCCAACGTCCTGACTTTC. Amino acids: CASSQATSQGANVLTF.

This chain uses TRBV29-1 with TRBJ2-7, with 11 bases fitting TRBD2. CDR3 size: 14 residues. Germline loops: CDR1 SQVTM, CDR2 ANQGSEA. With V trimmed by 5 bases and J by 3 bases, 6 bases remained unmatched. The CDR3 sequence: CSVLTGTSGYEQYF. The CDR3 DNA reads as TGCAGCGTTCTAACCGGGACTAGCGGCTACGAGCAGTACTTC.

The CDR3 nucleotides are TGTGCCAGCAGCCCCAAGAGGCGGGGTGCCAGCACAGATACGCAGTATTTT. Residues: CASSPKRRGASTDTQYF. This chain links TRBV5-4 with TRBJ2-3; possibly TRBD2 for D (6 bases). The CDR3 extends over 17 amino acids. Germline CDR1 is SGHNT and CDR2 is YYREEE (reference sequence). Trimming cost V 4 bases and J 0 bases, with 18 bases left between them.

This chain links TRBV2 with TRBJ1-3; D remains ambiguous. CDR1 is SNHLY and CDR2 is FYNNEI in the germline V gene. This CDR3 contains 16 residues. The germline V and J ends were trimmed by 4 bases and 1 base, with 14 bases remaining between them. CDR3 coding DNA: TGTGCCAGCAGTGGGACGGGGAACGGGTCTGGAAACACCATATATTTT. Translation gives CASSGTGNGSGNTIYF.

The chain combines TRBV6-2 or TRBV6-3 with TRBJ2-7; D is possibly TRBD2 (5 bases). Trimming pared 0 bases from V and 0 bases from J, leaving 9 bases between. The CDR3 is made up of 15 amino acids. Germline CDR1 and CDR2: MNHEY and SVGEGT. CDR3 in DNA: TGTGCCAGCAGTTACTCGAGCGGAAACTCCTACGAGCAGTACTTC. It specifies CASSYSSGNSYEQYF.

As regards this clone: The same CDR3 also results from other DNA sequences found in this sample. The J gene is TRBJ2-7, the V gene TRBV2, with 7 bases fitting TRBD1. With V trimmed by 7 bases and J by 4 bases, 4 bases remained unmatched. Germline V lookup: CDR1 SNHLY, CDR2 FYNNEI. The CDR3 contains 12 residues. The CDR3 reads CASTRQGYEQYF. The CDR3 region has the DNA TGTGCCAGCACCCGACAGGGTTACGAGCAGTACTTC.

In the case of this clone: The sample contains more than one DNA sequence encoding this CDR3. The J gene is TRBJ2-7, the V gene TRBV7-9; 7 bases agree with TRBD1. This CDR3 spans 13 amino acids. Germline CDR1 SEHNR, CDR2 FQNEAQ (reference sequence). The V gene end was trimmed by 5 bases and the J gene end by 3 bases; junction bases not matched to a gene: 4. CDR3 nucleotide sequence: TGTGCCAGCAGCCGCCGGGACAGCTACGAGCAGTACTTC. Translated: CASSRRDSYEQYF.

The V gene is TRBV27, the J gene TRBJ2-7, with D uncertain. V was pared by 3 bases and J by 0 bases, with 6 bases between. Germline-derived CDR1 and CDR2 are MNHEY and SMNVEV (reference sequence). The CDR3 is made up of 13 amino acids. DNA for the CDR3: TGTGCCAGCAGTTTTCGGAGCTCCTACGAGCAGTACTTC. Translation gives CASSFRSSYEQYF.

A single count supports this clone. The chain uses TRBV12-5 and TRBJ1-5; D might be TRBD1 (5 bases). V shed 7 bases and J shed 0 bases, with 13 bases lying between them. This CDR3 region has 15 residues. Germline values: CDR1 LGHNT, CDR2 FRNRAP. The CDR3 region has the DNA TGTGCTAGTGCCCAGAGGGACTATAGCAATCAGCCCCAGCATTTT. It translates to CASAQRDYSNQPQHF.

This chain uses TRBV2 with TRBJ2-2, with 7 bases lining up with TRBD2. CDR3 length equals 14 residues. CDR1 and CDR2 (germline): SNHLY, FYNNEI. V shed 7 bases and J 6 bases; nucleotides not matched to a gene: 8. The CDR3 coding sequence is TGTGCCAGCAAGTGGGGGGGTGGCGCCGGGGAGCTGTTTTTT. Translating it yields CASKWGGGAGELFF.

Here the CDR3 DNA reads TGTGCCAGCAGAAAAGCGGGGGGGCACCAAGAGACCCAGTACTTC. It yields the protein CASRKAGGHQETQYF. The chain combines TRBV6-5 with TRBJ2-5; 10 bases match TRBD2. Trimming took 6 bases from V and 0 from J; bases not matched to a gene: 4. The CDR3 runs to 15 residues. Germline V gene data show CDR1 as MNHEY and CDR2 as SVGAGI.

This clone has only one observation. The chain combines TRBV4-2 with TRBJ2-1, with 8 bases lining up with TRBD2. The CDR3 sequence is 16 residues long. V shed 0 bases, J shed 7 bases, and the junction held 8 bases outside the gene matches. The germline V gene encodes CDR1 LGHNA and CDR2 YNFKEQ. Here the CDR3 reads CASSQDAGGVRNEQFF. In DNA form, the CDR3 reads TGTGCCAGCAGCCAAGATGCGGGAGGCGTGAGGAATGAGCAGTTCTTC.

In nucleotides, the CDR3 is TGTGCCATCAGTCCACGGGACAGGGGTCCCCGGTTGGGCTACGAGCAGTACTTC. Its translation is CAISPRDRGPRLGYEQYF. The chain has TRBV10-3 and TRBJ2-7; 10 bases map to TRBD1. The CDR3 sequence is 18 residues long. Germline CDR1 reads ENHRY; CDR2 reads SYGVKD. V gave up 5 bases and J gave up 3 bases; unmatched junction bases: 16.

Only a few counts were recorded for this clone. This chain joins TRBV5-6 and TRBJ2-2; 7 bases are a match to TRBD1. The germline V gene encodes CDR1 SGHDT and CDR2 YYEEEE. This CDR3 has 15 amino acids. Trimming at V came to 4 bases and at J to 6 bases, leaving 9 bases not matched to a gene. The CDR3 loop is CASSLALGQAGELFF. The CDR3 region has the DNA TGTGCCAGCAGCCTTGCCCTCGGACAGGCCGGGGAGCTGTTTTTT.

The J gene is TRBJ1-6, the V gene TRBV9; D is ambiguous. The CDR3 sequence is 15 residues long. Germline V gene lookup returns CDR1 SGDLS and CDR2 YYNGEE. V was trimmed by 4 bases and J by 8 bases, leaving 16 bases between them. The DNA of the CDR3 is TGTGCCAGCAGCTTGCGGGTAGGGATTTATTCACCCCTCCACTTT. Protein product: CASSLRVGIYSPLHF.

This chain joins TRBV19 and TRBJ1-6; tentatively, D is TRBD1 (5 bases). Germline V gives CDR1 LNHDA, CDR2 SQIVND (reference sequence). V dropped 0 bases and J dropped 9 bases, with 12 bases sitting between them. This CDR3 comprises 15 residues. The CDR3 DNA is TGTGCCAGTAGTATAGAGGGGCAGAGACTTTCACCCCTCCACTTT. Amino acid sequence: CASSIEGQRLSPLHF. Variable domain in full (rest from reference TRBV19 and TRBJ1-6): DGGITQSPKYLFRKEGQNVTLSCEQNLNHDAMYWYRQDPGQGLRLIYYSQIVNDFQKGDIAEGYSVSREKKESFPLTVTSAQKNPTAFYLCASSIEGQRLSPLHFGNGTRLTVT.

The chain recombines TRBV30 with TRBJ2-6; 9 bases map to TRBD1. Unmatched junction bases numbered 8, after V lost 4 bases and J lost 1 base. The CDR3 is 17 residues long. The germline CDR1 and CDR2 sequences are GTSNPN and SVGIG (reference sequence). As DNA, the CDR3 is TGTGCCTGGACGGGACAGGGCGCCCGTTCTGGGGCCAACGTCCTGACTTTC. This encodes CAWTGQGARSGANVLTF.

The chain links TRBV5-4 to TRBJ1-2; TRBD1 matches at 9 bases. V was clipped by 1 base and J by 8 bases; unmatched bases: 3. CDR3 length: 13 residues. Germline assignment: CDR1 SGHNT and CDR2 YYREEE (reference sequence). This CDR3 is CASSLTGGEGYTF. As DNA, the CDR3 is TGTGCCAGCAGCTTGACAGGGGGCGAAGGCTACACCTTC.

On this clone: The same CDR3 also results from other DNA sequences found in this sample. CDR3 nucleotides: TGTGCCACCAGTGATCCCAGTATCCTCCCGGGGAATGAGCAGTTCTTC. Its protein product is CATSDPSILPGNEQFF. The genes are TRBV24-1 and TRBJ2-1; D perhaps matches TRBD2 (5 bases). This CDR3 region has 16 residues. Germline V gene lookup returns CDR1 KGHDR and CDR2 SFDVKD. V lost 3 bases and J 7 bases, leaving 18 bases between the germline ends.